The T cell receptor (beta chain) under discussion was sequenced for a study of T cell clonotyping in hematopoietic cell transplantation. The ends were cut back, 1 base at V and 4 bases at J, with 20 bases in the middle. Per the germline V gene, CDR1 is LNHDA and CDR2 is SQIVND (reference sequence). The length of the CDR3 is 17 residues. Findings of the study overall: Broader posttransplant TCR repertoire diversity was predicted by graft donor and pretransplant recipient Inverse Simpson Index values. At the given depth, recipient repertoires were over 95% de novo clonotypes.

Repertoires were generated with immunoSEQ multiplex PCR, while TCRdb's copy carries only in-frame clones and drops some. Found here are under 35,000 clones, 60% to 80% of them singletons; the top ten hold approximately 5.9%. Described time point: recipient sample about 28 days before transplant, after cytoreduction. Recipients were bled about 28 days pretransplant and at posttransplant days 30, 100, 180. About this clone itself: What it recognizes is unknown.

The sample was peripheral blood mononuclear cells, taken before stem cell transplant. The genes are TRBV19 and TRBJ2-7; D is possibly TRBD2 (6 bases). This TCR was sampled from a man aged 50 to 60 with myelodysplastic syndrome. Some clones in this sample may be carry-over from other donors' samples. CDR3 in DNA: TGTGCCAGTAGTATAGGCCTCTCTTCGCGGGGCCTTTACGAGCAGTACTTC. It yields the protein CASSIGLSSRGLYEQYF.